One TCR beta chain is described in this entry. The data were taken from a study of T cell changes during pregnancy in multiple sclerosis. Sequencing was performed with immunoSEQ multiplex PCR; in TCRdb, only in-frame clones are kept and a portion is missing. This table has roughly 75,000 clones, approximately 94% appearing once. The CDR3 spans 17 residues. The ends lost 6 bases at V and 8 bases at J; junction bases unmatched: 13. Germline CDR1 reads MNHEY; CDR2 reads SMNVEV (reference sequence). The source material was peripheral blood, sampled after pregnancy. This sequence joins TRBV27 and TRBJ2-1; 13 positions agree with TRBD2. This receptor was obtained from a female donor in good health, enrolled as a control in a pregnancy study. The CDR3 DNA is TGTGCCAGCAGCCTAAGCAGGACTAGCGGGAGACGGCATGAGCAGTTCTTC. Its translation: CASSLSRTSGRRHEQFF.